Here is one TCR beta chain with its context. Antigen unknown. The sample comes from a study of cytomegalovirus exposure and HLA in healthy donors. This CDR3 region has 14 residues. Germline V gene lookup returns CDR1 GTSNPN and CDR2 SVGIG (reference sequence). The junction had 5 bases not matched to a gene; V was cut back by 3 bases and J by 1 base. It was with 60 Vbeta and 13 Jbeta primers that the PCR ran. Assay used: immunoSEQ multiplex PCR; TCRdb lists only in-frame clones, some missing. The sample includes 200,000 to 250,000 clones, 77% of them seen just once. Findings and limits, study-wide: Roughly even sequencing depth across donors was the assumption behind the presence/absence analyses. Differences between HLA loci emerged in a later analysis of TCR association rates, with DRB1 most and HLA-C fewest.

The chain is built from TRBV30 and TRBJ1-2; 7 nucleotides match TRBD1. The material sequenced was PBMCs. This receptor was obtained from a woman between 55 and 75 years old in good health and CMV-seropositive. The CDR3 bases are TGTGCCTGGAGGAGACAGGGAAATAACTATGGCTACACCTTC. Residues: CAWRRQGNNYGYTF.